The 7 T cell receptor beta chains in this list originate from one sample, sequenced in a study of memory CD4+ T cells and cytomegalovirus serostatus. Single viable CD3+CD4+CD8-CD45RO+ cells were sorted as the memory CD4+ T cells. The table came from immunoSEQ multiplex PCR; TCRdb's copy has only in-frame clones and leaves some out. Here the sample spans approximately 60,000 clones, 70% to 75% being singletons. Sequences were obtained from memory CD4+ T cells from blood. Receptor source: an adult in good health and CMV-seropositive.

The chain recombines TRBV7-8 with TRBJ1-2, with TRBD1 identical over 9 bases. Germline assignment: CDR1 SGHVS and CDR2 FQNEAQ. The trim removed 5 bases at V and 8 bases at J, leaving 12 bases unmatched. This CDR3 contains 15 residues. This CDR3 reads CASSGDRAPLGGYTF. For the CDR3, the DNA is TGTGCCAGCAGCGGGGACAGGGCTCCTTTGGGCGGCTACACCTTC.

There are a few counts of this clone. The chain links TRBV6-6 to TRBJ1-2; D perhaps matches TRBD1 (5 bases). V was pared by 2 bases and J by 4 bases, with 8 bases between. Per germline, CDR1 MNHNY and CDR2 SVGAGI (reference sequence). The length of the CDR3 is 13 residues. CDR3 loop: CASSYEGSYGYTF. As DNA, the CDR3 is TGTGCCAGCAGTTACGAGGGGTCCTATGGCTACACCTTC.

This clone was observed a handful of times. The chain couples TRBV29-1 to TRBJ2-1; tentatively, D is TRBD1 or TRBD2 (5 bases each). The germline V gene has CDR1 SQVTM and CDR2 ANQGSEA. The CDR3 contains 13 residues. The V gene lost 3 bases and the J gene lost 8 bases, with 14 bases spanning the gap. Here the CDR3 reads CSVDAGRIDEQFF. CDR3 DNA: TGCAGCGTTGACGCAGGGAGAATCGATGAGCAGTTCTTC.

This chain connects TRBV7-9 to TRBJ2-1; D is possibly TRBD2 (6 bases). The CDR3 runs to 15 residues. Germline CDR1 is SEHNR and CDR2 is FQNEAQ (reference sequence). V was trimmed by 1 base and J by 7 bases, leaving 14 bases between them. The CDR3 here is CASSLGGTMRNEQFF. The DNA for the CDR3 is TGTGCCAGCAGCTTAGGCGGGACGATGAGGAATGAGCAGTTCTTC.

The chain couples TRBV29-1 to TRBJ1-3; D is undetermined. CDR3 length: 13 residues. V lost 7 bases and J 0 bases, leaving 10 bases between the germline ends. Germline CDR1 and CDR2: SQVTM and ANQGSEA. This CDR3 is CSATDRSGNTIYF. DNA of the CDR3: TGCAGCGCTACTGACCGCTCTGGAAACACCATATATTTT. Filled out from reference TRBV29-1 and TRBJ1-3, the complete variable domain reads SAVISQKPSRDICQRGTSLTIQCQVDSQVTMMFWYRQQPGQSLTLIATANQGSEATYESGFVIDKFPISRPNLTFSTLTVSNMSPEDSSIYLCSATDRSGNTIYFGEGSWLTVV.

The chain uses TRBV30 and TRBJ2-2; 8 nucleotides match TRBD2. V shed 7 bases, J shed 3 bases, and the junction held 10 bases outside the gene matches. The V gene's germline CDR1 is GTSNPN and CDR2 SVGIG (reference sequence). The CDR3 loop spans 15 amino acids. The CDR3 coding sequence is TGTGCCTCAACCCGCGCGGGGGGATACACCGGGGAGCTGTTTTTT. Translated, it gives CASTRAGGYTGELFF.

The chain uses TRBV5-6 and TRBJ2-5, with a weak D call TRBD2 (6 bases). V was cut by 4 bases and J by 7 bases, with 20 bases left in between. The V gene's germline CDR1 is SGHDT and CDR2 YYEEEE. CDR3 length: 15 residues. Here the CDR3 reads CASSRGTAQDGTQYF. The DNA of the CDR3 is TGTGCCAGCAGCCGCGGGACGGCCCAGGACGGGACCCAGTACTTC.